Each of the 15 T cell receptor beta chains below was sequenced from the same sample in a study of T cell responses to AZD1222 COVID-19 vaccine. Generated by immunoSEQ multiplex PCR, the TCRdb table keeps only in-frame clones and is missing some. The repertoire holds over 100,000 clones, with roughly 88% as singletons. This specimen was peripheral blood, taken on day 0 of AZD1222 vaccination. These receptors were taken from an adult in good health.

The V call is TRBV6-5, the J call TRBJ2-5; possible D gene TRBD1, 6 bases. Germline CDR1 and CDR2: MNHEY and SVGAGI. This CDR3 contains 15 residues. V lost 11 bases and J lost 5, with 24 bases in between. For the CDR3, the DNA is TGTGCCGCCCAGCCGGCAGGGGTCCTTATGGAGACCCAGTACTTC. As protein: CAAQPAGVLMETQYF.

V gene TRBV25-1 combines with J gene TRBJ1-2; perhaps TRBD1 as D (5 bases). From germline, CDR1 is MGHDK and CDR2 SYGVNS. The CDR3 has 16 residues. With 0 bases removed from V and 8 bases from J, the gap between germline ends came to 19 bases. The DNA of the CDR3 is TGTGCCAGCAGTGAATATAACGTCCGAGGGGTACGGGGCTACACCTTC. Residues: CASSEYNVRGVRGYTF.

This chain uses TRBV11-2 with TRBJ2-1; D gene uncertain. V was pared by 4 bases and J by 15 bases, with 16 bases between. The CDR3 has 12 residues. Germline V CDR1 and CDR2: SGHAT, FQNNGV. The CDR3 coding sequence is TGTGCCAGCAGCTCCCGGGCTCCCCTCACGTTCTTC. Protein sequence: CASSSRAPLTFF.

In its sample, this clone was seen once. The chain recombines TRBV5-1 with TRBJ2-1; 11 bases match TRBD2. The CDR3 length is 17 residues. Per the germline V gene, CDR1 is SGHRS and CDR2 is YFSETQ. V lost 4 bases and J lost 5; bases outside the gene matches: 11. The CDR3 sequence: CASSRAPSGGIDNEQFF. The CDR3, as DNA: TGCGCCAGCAGCCGGGCTCCTAGCGGGGGGATTGACAATGAGCAGTTCTTC.

The chain carries TRBV7-2 and TRBJ2-3, with 10 bases lining up with TRBD2. The germline gives CDR1 SGHTA, CDR2 FQGNSA. The junction had 14 bases not matched to a gene; V was cut back by 5 bases and J by 0 bases. The CDR3 contains 19 residues. CDR3 DNA: TGTGCCAGCAGCACCCGAGCGGGAGGGCCCTCGACTAGCACAGATACGCAGTATTTT. This translates into CASSTRAGGPSTSTDTQYF.

The chain has TRBV30 and TRBJ2-1; tentatively, D is TRBD2 (5 bases). Looked up from germline, CDR1 is GTSNPN and CDR2 is SVGIG (reference sequence). The CDR3 has 11 residues. The germline V and J ends were trimmed by 3 bases and 8 bases, with 8 bases remaining between them. In DNA form, the CDR3 reads TGTGCCTGGAGGAGGGAGTATGAGCAGTTCTTC. Protein sequence: CAWRREYEQFF. The full variable domain, rest sourced from reference TRBV30 and TRBJ2-1, is SQTIHQWPATLVQPVGSPLSLECTVEGTSNPNLYWYRQAAGRGLQLLFYSVGIGQISSEVPQNLSASRPQDRQFILSSKKLLLSDSGFYLCAWRREYEQFFGPGTRLTVL.

The chain combines TRBV19 with TRBJ1-2; D remains unclear. V was cut by 3 bases and J by 0 bases, with 11 bases left in between. This CDR3 spans 15 amino acids. Germline assignment: CDR1 LNHDA and CDR2 SQIVND (reference sequence). This chain's CDR3 is CASSIQPRTNYGYTF. Written as DNA, the CDR3 is TGTGCCAGTAGTATCCAACCCCGAACTAACTATGGCTACACCTTC.

This clone was observed a few times. The chain combines TRBV6-5 with TRBJ2-5, with unresolved D. Germline V gives CDR1 MNHEY, CDR2 SVGAGI. V was shortened by 0 bases and J by 7 bases, with 9 bases between the two germline ends. The CDR3 contains 13 residues. For the CDR3, the DNA is TGTGCCAGCAGTTACTCGCAAGAGAGGACCCAGTACTTC. Protein sequence: CASSYSQERTQYF.

This chain connects TRBV7-8 to TRBJ2-3; D ambiguous. The CDR3 length is 14 residues. V was trimmed by 3 bases and J by 2 bases, leaving 9 bases between them. Germline V lookup: CDR1 SGHVS, CDR2 FQNEAQ. CDR3 protein: CASSFGVNTDTQYF. CDR3 bases: TGTGCCAGCAGCTTCGGAGTTAACACAGATACGCAGTATTTT.

This clone showed up just once. The gene calls are TRBV28 and TRBJ1-2; D is ambiguous. This CDR3 contains 14 residues. Germline-derived CDR1 and CDR2 are MDHEN and SYDVKM. The V end lost 5 bases, the J end lost 6 bases, and 16 bases lay between the germline ends. CDR3 amino acids: CASSPPAARDGYTF. The CDR3 DNA follows: TGTGCCAGCAGTCCCCCTGCGGCCCGAGATGGCTACACCTTC.

V gene TRBV30 combines with J gene TRBJ1-3; D is unclear. Trimming removed 0 bases at V and 4 bases at J, with 4 bases between. The CDR3 runs to 12 residues. The germline V gene encodes CDR1 GTSNPN and CDR2 SVGIG (reference sequence). As DNA, the CDR3 is TGTGCCTGGAGTGTACTGGGAAACACCATATATTTT. This sequence encodes CAWSVLGNTIYF.

This clone was seen only a few times. J is TRBJ2-1 and V is TRBV12-5; D possibly corresponds to TRBD1 (7 bases). Looked up from germline, CDR1 is LGHNT and CDR2 is FRNRAP. The CDR3 has 17 amino acids. Trimming took off 7 bases at V and 7 bases at J, with 26 bases between the two ends. The CDR3 bases are TGTGCTAGTGTGGCAGGGGGACGGGAGAAATTAAGGAATGAGCAGTTCTTC. Translated, it gives CASVAGGREKLRNEQFF.

V usage is TRBV19 and J usage is TRBJ2-1; D possibly corresponds to TRBD2 (7 bases). Trimming took off 4 bases at V and 0 bases at J, with 13 bases between the two ends. The CDR3 is 16 amino acids. Germline V CDR1 and CDR2: LNHDA, SQIVND (reference sequence). The CDR3 is CASSRTGGLSYNEQFF. DNA of the CDR3: TGTGCCAGTAGTAGAACGGGGGGCCTCTCCTACAATGAGCAGTTCTTC.

The chain combines TRBV29-1 with TRBJ2-7; D possibly corresponds to TRBD1 (5 bases). The CDR3 covers 13 residues. From germline, CDR1 is SQVTM and CDR2 ANQGSEA. V shed 8 bases and J shed 3 bases, with 17 bases lying between them. Written as DNA, the CDR3 is TGCAGCCCCGTTGTGGGGCAAAACTACGAGCAGTACTTC. It codes for CSPVVGQNYEQYF.

This clone has only a few counts. This chain links TRBV11-3 with TRBJ2-7; 10 bases match TRBD1. The V gene end was trimmed by 3 bases and the J gene end by 0 bases; junction bases not matched to a gene: 2. In germline, CDR1 is SGHNT, CDR2 YENEEA. The CDR3 has 15 residues. The CDR3 nucleotides read TGTGCCAGCAGCTTGGGGGACAGGGGCTCCTACGAGCAGTACGTC. Amino acid sequence: CASSLGDRGSYEQYV.